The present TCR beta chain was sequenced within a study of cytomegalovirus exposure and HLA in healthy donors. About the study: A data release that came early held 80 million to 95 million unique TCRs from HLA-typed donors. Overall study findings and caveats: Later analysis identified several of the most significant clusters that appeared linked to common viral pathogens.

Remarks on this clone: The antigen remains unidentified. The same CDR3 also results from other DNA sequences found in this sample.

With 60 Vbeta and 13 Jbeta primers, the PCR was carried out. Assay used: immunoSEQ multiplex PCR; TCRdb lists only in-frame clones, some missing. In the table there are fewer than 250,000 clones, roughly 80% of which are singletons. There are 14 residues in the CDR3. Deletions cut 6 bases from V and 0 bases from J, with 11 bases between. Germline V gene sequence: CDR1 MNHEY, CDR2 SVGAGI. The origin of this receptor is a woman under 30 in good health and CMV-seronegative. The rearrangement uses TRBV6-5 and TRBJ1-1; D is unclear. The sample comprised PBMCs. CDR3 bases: TGTGCCAGCAGAGTTGGCCAGTTGAACACTGAAGCTTTCTTT. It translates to CASRVGQLNTEAFF.